A single sample is the source of the 3 T cell receptor beta chains below, sequenced in a study of T-cell memory formation after mild COVID-19. TCRdb processed the 5' RACE reads anew with MiXCR; each CDR3 protein has one entry. The sample carries approximately 46,000 distinct CDR3 sequences, around 6.6% recorded once. The sample taken for sequencing was PBMCs or a T cell subset sorted from them (not recorded which). These receptors all stem from an adult who had mild COVID-19 (a few samples of this study predate the infection). Cell type and time point are not known.

This clonotype was seen many times. V gene TRBV7-9 combines with J gene TRBJ2-3; 8 bases are a match to TRBD2. V gave up 5 bases and J gave up 5 bases; unmatched junction bases: 12. CDR3 size: 16 residues. The germline V gene encodes CDR1 SEHNR and CDR2 FQNEAQ (reference sequence). The CDR3 DNA follows: TGTGCCAGCAGCCGAGCGAATAGCGGGGCGGGAGATACGCAGTATTTT. It yields the protein CASSRANSGAGDTQYF.

This clonotype was seen ten or more times. The rearrangement joins TRBV4-3 to TRBJ2-1, with TRBD1 identical over 9 bases. After removal of 4 bases from V and 2 bases from J, the junction contained 6 bases not matched to a gene. This CDR3 is 16 amino acids long. Germline V gives CDR1 LGHNA, CDR2 YSLEER. The CDR3 region is CASSLETGGPYNEQFF. As DNA, the CDR3 is TGCGCCAGCAGCCTTGAAACAGGGGGCCCCTACAATGAGCAGTTCTTC.

The chain joins TRBV6-2 or TRBV6-3 to TRBJ1-1, with TRBD1 identical over 8 bases. The length of the CDR3 is 13 residues. With V trimmed by 2 bases and J by 7 bases, 3 bases remained unmatched. The germline CDR1 and CDR2 sequences are MNHEY and SVGEGT. Here the CDR3 reads CASSYVGQGEAFF. In DNA, the CDR3 is TGTGCCAGCAGTTACGTAGGACAGGGTGAAGCTTTCTTT.